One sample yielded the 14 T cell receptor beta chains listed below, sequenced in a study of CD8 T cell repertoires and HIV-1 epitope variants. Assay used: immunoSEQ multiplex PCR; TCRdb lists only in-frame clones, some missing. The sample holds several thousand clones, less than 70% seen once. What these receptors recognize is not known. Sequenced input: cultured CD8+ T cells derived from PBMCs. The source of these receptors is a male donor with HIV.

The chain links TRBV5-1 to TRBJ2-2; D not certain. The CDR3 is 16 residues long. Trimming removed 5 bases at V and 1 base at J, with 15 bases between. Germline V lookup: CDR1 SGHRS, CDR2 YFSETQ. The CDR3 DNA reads TGCGCCAGCAGTAAAGACACCCCAAAGAACACCGGGGAGCTGTTTTTT. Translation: CASSKDTPKNTGELFF. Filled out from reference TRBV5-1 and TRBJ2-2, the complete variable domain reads KAGVTQTPRYLIKTRGQQVTLSCSPISGHRSVSWYQQTPGQGLQFLFEYFSETQRNKGNFPGRFSGRQFSNSRSEMNVSTLELGDSALYLCASSKDTPKNTGELFFGEGSRLTVL.

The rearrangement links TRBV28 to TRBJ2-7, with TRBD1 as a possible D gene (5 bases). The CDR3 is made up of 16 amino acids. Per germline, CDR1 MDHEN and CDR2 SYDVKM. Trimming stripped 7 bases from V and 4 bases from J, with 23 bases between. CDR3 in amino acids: CASNSPGSGKGYEQYF. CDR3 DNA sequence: TGTGCCAGCAATTCTCCCGGATCAGGGAAAGGGTACGAGCAGTACTTC.

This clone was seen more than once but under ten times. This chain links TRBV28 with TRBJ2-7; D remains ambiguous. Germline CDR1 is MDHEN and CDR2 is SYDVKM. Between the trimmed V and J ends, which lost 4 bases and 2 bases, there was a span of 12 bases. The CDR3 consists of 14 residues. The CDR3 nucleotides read TGTGCCAGCAGTTCAGATGTCTCGGCCTACGAGCAGTACTTC. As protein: CASSSDVSAYEQYF. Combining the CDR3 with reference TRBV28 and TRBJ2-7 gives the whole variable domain DVKVTQSSRYLVKRTGEKVFLECVQDMDHENMFWYRQDPGLGLRLIYFSYDVKMKEKGDIPEGYSVSREKKERFSLILESASTNQTSMYLCASSSDVSAYEQYFGPGTRLTVT.

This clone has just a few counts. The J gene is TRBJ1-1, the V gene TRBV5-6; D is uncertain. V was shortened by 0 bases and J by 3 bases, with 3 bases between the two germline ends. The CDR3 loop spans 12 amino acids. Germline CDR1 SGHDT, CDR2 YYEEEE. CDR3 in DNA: TGTGCCAGCAGCTTGGTGGACACTGAAGCTTTCTTT. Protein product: CASSLVDTEAFF.

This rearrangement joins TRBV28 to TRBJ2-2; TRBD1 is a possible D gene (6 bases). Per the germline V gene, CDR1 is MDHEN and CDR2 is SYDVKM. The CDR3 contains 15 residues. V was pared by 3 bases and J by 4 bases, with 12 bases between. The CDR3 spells CASSLQGSTTGELFF. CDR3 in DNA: TGTGCCAGCAGTTTGCAGGGGAGTACCACCGGGGAGCTGTTTTTT.

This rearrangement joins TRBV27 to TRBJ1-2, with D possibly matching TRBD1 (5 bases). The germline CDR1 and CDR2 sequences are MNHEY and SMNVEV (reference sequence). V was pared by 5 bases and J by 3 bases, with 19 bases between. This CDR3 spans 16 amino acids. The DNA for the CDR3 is TGTGCCAGCAGTATACGCCCGACAGATTTCGACTATGGCTACACCTTC. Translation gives CASSIRPTDFDYGYTF.

As DNA, the CDR3 is TGTGCCAGCAGCCAAGATAAGGAATTCGGGATATACGAGCAGTACTTC. It translates to CASSQDKEFGIYEQYF. V usage is TRBV4-2 and J usage is TRBJ2-7, with D maybe TRBD2 (5 bases). Germline loops: CDR1 LGHNA, CDR2 YNFKEQ. Trimming took off 0 bases at V and 4 bases at J, with 16 bases between the two ends. This CDR3 contains 16 residues.

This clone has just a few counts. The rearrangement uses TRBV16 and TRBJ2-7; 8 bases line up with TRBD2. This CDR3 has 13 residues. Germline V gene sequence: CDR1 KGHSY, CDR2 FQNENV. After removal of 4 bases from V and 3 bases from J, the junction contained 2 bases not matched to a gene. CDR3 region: CASSPGGDYEQYF. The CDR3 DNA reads TGTGCCAGCAGCCCGGGGGGGGACTACGAGCAGTACTTC. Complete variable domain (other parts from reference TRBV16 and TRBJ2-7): GEEVAQTPKHLVRGEGQKAKLYCAPIKGHSYVFWYQQVLKNEFKFLISFQNENVFDETGMPKERFSAKCLPNSPCSLEIQATKLEDSAVYFCASSPGGDYEQYFGPGTRLTVT.

The CDR3: CASSPQDFYTDTQYF. CDR3 DNA sequence: TGTGCCAGCAGTCCACAGGACTTTTACACAGATACGCAGTATTTT. The rearrangement links TRBV6-1 to TRBJ2-3, with D possibly called TRBD1 or TRBD2 (5 bases each). V was clipped by 5 bases and J by 2 bases, with 14 bases between them. CDR3 size: 15 residues. Germline-derived CDR1 and CDR2 are MNHNS and SASEGT.

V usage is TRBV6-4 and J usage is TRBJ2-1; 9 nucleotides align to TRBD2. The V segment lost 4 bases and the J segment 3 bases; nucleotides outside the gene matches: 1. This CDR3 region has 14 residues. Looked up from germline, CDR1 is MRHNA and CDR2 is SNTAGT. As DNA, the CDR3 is TGTGCCAGCAGTGTAGCGGGGGACTACAATGAGCAGTTCTTC. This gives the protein CASSVAGDYNEQFF.

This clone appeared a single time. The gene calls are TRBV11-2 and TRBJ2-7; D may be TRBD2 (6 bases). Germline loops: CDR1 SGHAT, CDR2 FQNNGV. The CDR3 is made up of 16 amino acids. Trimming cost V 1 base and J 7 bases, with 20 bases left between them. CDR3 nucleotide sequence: TGTGCCAGCAGCTTAGTTACCGGGACCCTCGGGGGAGAGCAGTACTTC. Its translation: CASSLVTGTLGGEQYF.

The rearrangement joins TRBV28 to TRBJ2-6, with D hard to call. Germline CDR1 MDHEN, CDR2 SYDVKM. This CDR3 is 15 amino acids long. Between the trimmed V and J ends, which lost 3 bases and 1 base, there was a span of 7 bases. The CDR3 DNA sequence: TGTGCCAGCAGTTTTTTTGGGTCTGGGGCCAACGTCCTGACTTTC. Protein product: CASSFFGSGANVLTF.

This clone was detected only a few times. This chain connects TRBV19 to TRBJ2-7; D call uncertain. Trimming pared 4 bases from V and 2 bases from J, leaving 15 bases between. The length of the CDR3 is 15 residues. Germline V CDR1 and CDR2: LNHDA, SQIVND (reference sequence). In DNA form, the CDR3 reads TGTGCCAGTAGTACCTCTGGGGATGGTGCCTACGAGCAGTACTTC. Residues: CASSTSGDGAYEQYF.

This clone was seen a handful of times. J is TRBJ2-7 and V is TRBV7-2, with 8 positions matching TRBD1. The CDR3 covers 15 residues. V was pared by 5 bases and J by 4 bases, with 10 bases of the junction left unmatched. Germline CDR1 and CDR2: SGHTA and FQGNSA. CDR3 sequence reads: CASSRGTGGGYEQYF. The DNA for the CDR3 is TGTGCCAGCAGCCGGGGCACAGGGGGAGGATACGAGCAGTACTTC.